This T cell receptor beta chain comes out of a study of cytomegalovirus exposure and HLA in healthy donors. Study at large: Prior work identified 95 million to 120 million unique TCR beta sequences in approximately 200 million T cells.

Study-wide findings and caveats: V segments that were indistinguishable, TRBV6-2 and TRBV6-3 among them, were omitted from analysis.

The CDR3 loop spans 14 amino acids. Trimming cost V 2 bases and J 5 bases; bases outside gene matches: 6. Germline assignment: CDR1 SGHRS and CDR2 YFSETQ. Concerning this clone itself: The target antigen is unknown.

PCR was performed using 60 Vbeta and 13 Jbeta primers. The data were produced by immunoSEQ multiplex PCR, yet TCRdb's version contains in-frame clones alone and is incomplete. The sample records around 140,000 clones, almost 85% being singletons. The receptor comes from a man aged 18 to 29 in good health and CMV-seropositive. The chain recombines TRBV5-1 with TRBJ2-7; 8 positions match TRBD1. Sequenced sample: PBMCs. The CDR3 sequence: CASSFAGGGNEQYF. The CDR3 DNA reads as TGCGCCAGCAGCTTCGCAGGGGGCGGGAACGAGCAGTACTTC.